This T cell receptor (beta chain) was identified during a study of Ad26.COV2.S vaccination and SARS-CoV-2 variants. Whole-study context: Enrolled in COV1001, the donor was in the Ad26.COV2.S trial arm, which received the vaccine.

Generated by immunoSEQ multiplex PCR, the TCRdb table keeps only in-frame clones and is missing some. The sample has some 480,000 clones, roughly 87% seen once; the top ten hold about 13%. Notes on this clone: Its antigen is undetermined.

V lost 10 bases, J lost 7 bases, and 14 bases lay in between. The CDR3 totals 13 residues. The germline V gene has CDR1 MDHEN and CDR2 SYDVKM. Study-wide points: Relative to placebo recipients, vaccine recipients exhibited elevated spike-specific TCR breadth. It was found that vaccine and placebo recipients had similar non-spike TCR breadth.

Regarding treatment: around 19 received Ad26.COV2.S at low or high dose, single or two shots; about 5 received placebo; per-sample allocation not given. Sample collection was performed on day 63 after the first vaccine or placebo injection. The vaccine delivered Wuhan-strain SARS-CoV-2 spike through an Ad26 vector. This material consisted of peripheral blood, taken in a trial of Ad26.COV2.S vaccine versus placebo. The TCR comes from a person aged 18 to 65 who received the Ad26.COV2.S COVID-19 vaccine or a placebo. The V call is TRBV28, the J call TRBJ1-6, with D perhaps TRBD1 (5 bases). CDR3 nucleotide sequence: TGTGCCACCCGACAGTATGGAAATTCACCCCTCCACTTT. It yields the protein CATRQYGNSPLHF. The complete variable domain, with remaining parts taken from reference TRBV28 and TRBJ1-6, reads DVKVTQSSRYLVKRTGEKVFLECVQDMDHENMFWYRQDPGLGLRLIYFSYDVKMKEKGDIPEGYSVSREKKERFSLILESASTNQTSMYLCATRQYGNSPLHFGNGTRLTVT.